This T cell receptor (beta chain) was recovered during a study of blood T cell repertoires in COVID-19. Whole-study context: Sites in the United States, Italy and Spain provided acute and convalescent COVID-19 samples. T cells, B-cell-depleted T cells, or PBMCs provided the cDNA or gDNA that served as material.

In the authors' workflow: Cell counts per sample came from amplifying reference gene primers. Using immunoSEQ multiplex PCR, the repertoire was profiled, and TCRdb retains in-frame clones only, with some absent. The DNA gave D and trimming, while V, J and clone size come from that table. This sample carries some 240,000 clones, about 86% of them seen once, and the ten largest clones take roughly a tenth. Germline values: CDR1 SGHVS, CDR2 FQNEAQ. This CDR3 region has 14 residues. The V end was cut by 0 bases, the J end by 6 bases, with 12 bases between. This chain connects TRBV7-8 to TRBJ2-7; a weak D match, TRBD2 (5 bases). What was sequenced was peripheral blood. The clonotype was recovered from an elderly woman with acute or convalescent COVID-19. CDR3 in DNA: TGTGCCAGCAGCTTAGCGTGGGCAGAGGGCGAGCAGTACTTC. Its translation: CASSLAWAEGEQYF.